This T cell receptor (beta chain) was identified during a study of blood T cell repertoires in COVID-19. Study details: Specimens from acute and convalescent COVID-19 originated in the United States, Italy and Spain.

Data came from immunoSEQ multiplex PCR; TCRdb stores just in-frame clones and leaves some out. The sample contains around 120,000 clones, 87% of which appear only once. The origin of this receptor is a woman in her 70s with acute or convalescent COVID-19. The specimen was peripheral blood.

CDR3 nucleotides: TGCAGCGTTGGGGGGAGGAACAGACAAGAGACCCAGTACTTC. Residues: CSVGGRNRQETQYF. The chain joins TRBV29-1 to TRBJ2-5; perhaps TRBD2 as D (6 bases). V lost 4 bases, J lost 2 bases, and 14 bases lay in between. This CDR3 is built from 14 residues. Per germline, CDR1 SQVTM and CDR2 ANQGSEA. Filled out from reference TRBV29-1 and TRBJ2-5, the complete variable domain reads SAVISQKPSRDICQRGTSLTIQCQVDSQVTMMFWYRQQPGQSLTLIATANQGSEATYESGFVIDKFPISRPNLTFSTLTVSNMSPEDSSIYLCSVGGRNRQETQYFGPGTRLLVL.